This T cell receptor beta chain was documented in a study of B cell selection in AIRE deficiency. The sorted conventional CD4 T cells were gated as CD4+CD127+. Generated by immunoSEQ multiplex PCR, the TCRdb table keeps only in-frame clones and is missing some. In the table there are some 24,000 clones, roughly 96% of which are singletons. This clone was counted once. One end of the junction fails to match germline, which may point to a read error. Germline assignment: CDR1 SGHNT and CDR2 YENEEA. This CDR3 is built from 14 residues. The TCR was taken from a human donor with AIRE deficiency. The sample consisted of conventional CD4+ T cells sorted from PBMCs. This sequence joins TRBV11-3 and TRBJ2-7, with 7 bases matching TRBD2. The CDR3 spells CASSLEGGSSEQYF. In nucleotides, the CDR3 is TGTGCCAGCAGCCTAGAGGGCGGGAGCTCGGAGCAGTACTTC.